These T cell receptor beta chains were read from a single sample in a study of CD8 T cells in ankylosing spondylitis. TCRdb reprocessed the 5' RACE reads with MiXCR, giving one entry per CDR3 protein. This repertoire shows a few hundred thousand distinct CDR3 sequences, around 10% found once; its top ten account for roughly 9.2%. Specimen: blood, either unsorted or a sorted T cell fraction (not recorded which). These receptors came from a female donor with ankylosing spondylitis or in good health (not recorded which). Both conserved end residues are part of each CDR3. The order of the fields is V gene, J gene, clone size, D gene, CDR3 protein, CDR3 DNA. D genes are given only for firm matches. Not all rows give a size; the values are once, few, many and, for expanded clones, a class.

TRBV20-1,TRBJ2-3,many,-,CSARATGSVDTQYF,TGCAGTGCTAGAGCAACGGGAAGTGTAGATACGCAGTATTTT
TRBV27,TRBJ1-2,-,TRBD1,CASSFGGLQGFSYTF,TGTGCCAGCAGTTTTGGGGGGCTACAGGGGTTTAGCTACACCTTC
TRBV6-1,TRBJ1-6,few,-,CASSPLPIDRSPLHF,TGTGCCAGCAGTCCTCTCCCCATTGATCGGTCACCCCTCCACTTT
TRBV5-1,TRBJ2-2,many,-,CASSSPSRQLANTGELFF,TGCGCCAGCAGCTCACCATCGCGCCAGCTCGCGAACACCGGGGAGCTGTTTTTT
TRBV7-6,TRBJ2-7,many,-,CASSLGTLQTYEQYF,TGTGCCAGCAGCTTAGGCACGCTCCAAACCTACGAGCAGTACTTC
TRBV27,TRBJ2-1,-,-,CASSYGGPHNEQFF,TGTGCCAGCAGTTACGGGGGGCCCCACAATGAGCAGTTCTTC
TRBV29-1,TRBJ2-7,few,-,CSVPGAGVGYEQYF,TGCAGCGTCCCTGGGGCAGGGGTCGGCTACGAGCAGTACTTC
TRBV20-1,TRBJ2-7,many,-,CSARVGRVEDEQYF,TGCAGTGCTAGAGTAGGCAGGGTGGAGGACGAGCAGTACTTC
TRBV5-8,TRBJ2-7,few,-,CASSSNRFGQYF,TGTGCCAGCAGCTCCAACAGGTTTGGTCAGTACTTC
TRBV20-1,TRBJ1-2,many,-,CSARVLQGNYGYTF,TGCAGTGCTAGAGTCCTCCAGGGAAACTATGGCTACACCTTC
TRBV2,TRBJ1-1,few,-,CASSQQLEAFF,TGTGCCAGCAGTCAACAGCTTGAAGCTTTCTTT
TRBV28,TRBJ2-7,few,TRBD2,CASSLSSGNVVSHEQYF,TGTGCCAGCAGTTTGAGTAGCGGGAATGTTGTCTCCCACGAGCAGTACTTC
TRBV9,TRBJ1-4,few,-,CASSVGYGNRVEHEKLFF,TGTGCCAGCAGCGTAGGATATGGGAACAGGGTAGAGCATGAAAAACTGTTTTTT
TRBV5-1,TRBJ2-5,many,-,CASSLLLQETQYF,TGCGCCAGCAGCTTGCTACTTCAAGAGACCCAGTACTTC
TRBV20-1,TRBJ2-3,many,TRBD1,CSASSPTGSTDTQYF,TGCAGTGCTAGCTCTCCGACAGGGAGCACAGATACGCAGTATTTT
TRBV20-1,TRBJ1-5,many,-,CSARRLGQPNQPQHF,TGCAGTGCTAGACGACTCGGACAGCCCAATCAGCCCCAGCATTTT
TRBV5-5,TRBJ2-3,-,-,CASSLDAPPGTDTQYF,TGTGCCAGCAGCTTGGACGCACCGCCGGGCACAGATACGCAGTATTTT
TRBV20-1,TRBJ1-2,-,-,CSASPGTARNYGYTF,TGCAGTGCTAGCCCAGGGACTGCAAGAAACTATGGCTACACCTTC
TRBV7-8,TRBJ1-3,-,TRBD1,CASSFRQWDRLSGNTIYF,TGTGCCAGCAGCTTTAGGCAGTGGGACAGGCTCTCTGGAAACACCATATATTTT
TRBV7-6,TRBJ1-3,-,TRBD1,CASSLVGTGSGNTIYF,TGTGCCAGCAGCTTAGTGGGGACAGGGTCGGGAAACACCATATATTTT
TRBV28,TRBJ2-3,few,-,CASSLMGPQVPDTQYF,TGTGCCAGCAGTTTAATGGGGCCTCAGGTGCCAGATACGCAGTATTTT
TRBV6-2/TRBV6-3,TRBJ2-7,many,TRBD1,CASSSPWDRVRRLADEQYF,TGTGCCAGCAGCTCTCCTTGGGACAGGGTAAGGAGATTGGCGGACGAGCAGTACTTC
TRBV5-1,TRBJ2-2,few,TRBD2,CASKGRESGELFF,TGCGCCAGCAAAGGGAGGGAGTCCGGGGAGCTGTTTTTT
TRBV4-3,TRBJ1-6,many,-,CASSQDRSSYNSPLHF,TGCGCCAGCAGCCAAGACAGGAGCTCCTATAATTCACCCCTCCACTTT
TRBV20-1,TRBJ2-3,few,TRBD2,CSARVASGGHTDTQYF,TGCAGTGCTAGGGTTGCGAGCGGGGGACACACAGATACGCAGTATTTT
TRBV27,TRBJ2-1,-,-,CASRTVRYNEQFF,TGTGCCAGCAGGACAGTACGTTACAATGAGCAGTTCTTC
TRBV20-1,TRBJ1-3,few,-,CSARDARDFGVTIYF,TGCAGTGCTAGAGATGCACGTGATTTTGGTGTGACCATATATTTT
TRBV24-1,TRBJ2-5,many,TRBD2,CATSELAGVIPPETQYF,TGTGCCACCAGTGAACTAGCGGGTGTTATCCCCCCAGAGACCCAGTACTTC
TRBV7-6,TRBJ2-5,many,-,CASSTGLQETQYF,TGTGCCAGCAGCACCGGACTGCAAGAGACCCAGTACTTC
TRBV5-1,TRBJ2-5,many,TRBD1,CASSFGTGAQETQYF,TGCGCCAGCAGCTTCGGGACAGGGGCCCAAGAGACCCAGTACTTC
TRBV7-9,TRBJ2-7,-,TRBD1,CASSLGTGYGFEQYF,TGTGCCAGCAGCTTAGGGACAGGGTATGGTTTCGAGCAGTACTTC
TRBV12-3/TRBV12-4,TRBJ1-1,many,TRBD1,CASSYNRGTEAFF,TGTGCCAGCAGCTATAACAGGGGCACTGAAGCTTTCTTT
TRBV5-1,TRBJ2-4,many,TRBD1,CASSIPYRGRALEAKNIQYF,TGCGCCAGCAGCATACCTTACAGGGGGCGTGCTCTGGAGGCCAAAAACATTCAGTACTTC
TRBV7-2,TRBJ1-2,many,TRBD1,CASSKTGNYGYTF,TGTGCCAGCAGCAAGACAGGGAACTATGGCTACACCTTC
TRBV7-3,TRBJ2-3,-,-,CASGGSRTDTQYF,TGTGCCAGCGGGGGGAGTCGCACAGATACGCAGTATTTT
TRBV7-2,TRBJ2-1,many,-,CASSLPPSPSYNEQFF,TGTGCCAGCAGCTTGCCCCCCTCCCCGTCCTACAATGAGCAGTTCTTC
TRBV20-1,TRBJ1-1,many,-,CSARYENGRTEAFF,TGCAGTGCTAGATACGAGAACGGTAGGACTGAAGCTTTCTTT
TRBV20-1,TRBJ2-1,many,TRBD2,CSARVLAGTYNEQFF,TGCAGTGCTAGAGTACTAGCGGGAACCTACAATGAGCAGTTCTTC
TRBV4-1,TRBJ1-1,many,-,CASSQRNSRAFF,TGCGCCAGCAGCCAGCGGAACAGTAGAGCTTTCTTT
TRBV7-2,TRBJ2-1,many,TRBD2,CAMGTSGNEQFF,TGTGCCATGGGGACTAGCGGGAATGAGCAGTTCTTC
TRBV29-1,TRBJ1-3,many,-,CSAPVEGNTIYF,TGCAGCGCCCCCGTTGAGGGGAACACCATATATTTT
TRBV5-1,TRBJ1-1,many,-,CASSLVEGAGTEAFF,TGCGCCAGCAGCTTGGTGGAGGGTGCGGGCACTGAAGCTTTCTTT
TRBV28,TRBJ2-7,-,-,CASIAGALSYEQYF,TGTGCCAGCATTGCAGGAGCGCTCTCCTACGAGCAGTACTTC
TRBV28,TRBJ2-7,-,-,CASRGGLHEQYF,TGTGCCAGCAGGGGGGGGCTTCACGAGCAGTACTTC
TRBV12-3/TRBV12-4,TRBJ2-7,many,-,CASSRDVSYEQYF,TGTGCCAGCAGTCGGGACGTCTCCTACGAGCAGTACTTC
TRBV24-1,TRBJ2-3,-,-,CATSDLRQGSSPDTQYF,TGTGCCACCAGTGATTTGCGCCAGGGAAGTAGCCCAGATACGCAGTATTTT
TRBV27,TRBJ1-2,few,-,CASSGRGHYEGYTF,TGTGCCAGCTCTGGGAGGGGACACTATGAAGGCTACACCTTC
TRBV5-1,TRBJ2-2,-,-,CASSLRGRGELFF,TGCGCCAGCAGCTTGCGGGGCAGAGGGGAGCTGTTTTTT
TRBV27,TRBJ1-2,-,-,CASSSGRDYGYTF,TGTGCCAGCAGTTCCGGACGGGACTATGGCTACACCTTC
TRBV4-3,TRBJ2-7,many,TRBD2,CASSQDLLVGTSAYEQYF,TGCGCCAGCAGCCAAGATCTTCTTGTCGGGACTAGCGCCTACGAGCAGTACTTC
TRBV10-3,TRBJ2-3,many,TRBD2,CAISESGGAGGTDTQYF,TGTGCCATCAGTGAGAGCGGGGGGGCCGGAGGGACAGATACGCAGTATTTT
TRBV6-2/TRBV6-3,TRBJ2-2,-,TRBD2,CASSYGTSGYTGELFF,TGTGCCAGCAGTTACGGGACTAGCGGATACACCGGGGAGCTGTTTTTT
TRBV7-9,TRBJ1-4,-,-,CASSPSTANEKLFF,TGTGCCAGCAGCCCCTCGACAGCGAATGAAAAACTGTTTTTT
TRBV27,TRBJ2-1,many,-,CASGGQFYNEQFF,TGTGCCAGCGGGGGGCAGTTCTACAATGAGCAGTTCTTC